The 16 T cell receptor beta chains presented below share a single source sample, sequenced in a study of T cell responses to AZD1222 COVID-19 vaccine. Repertoires were generated with immunoSEQ multiplex PCR, while TCRdb's copy carries only in-frame clones and drops some. Of around 53,000 clones in the sample, just over 85% are singletons; the top ten hold around 7.3%. This specimen consisted of peripheral blood, obtained 28 days after the second AZD1222 dose. The receptors come from an adult who received the AZD1222 COVID-19 vaccine.

The chain uses TRBV7-2 and TRBJ1-1, with a possible D match to TRBD1 (5 bases). This CDR3 comprises 13 residues. Trimming removed 8 bases at V and 0 bases at J, with 10 bases between. Germline values: CDR1 SGHTA, CDR2 FQGNSA. CDR3 loop: CASGGGMNTEAFF. DNA for the CDR3: TGTGCCAGCGGGGGGGGGATGAACACTGAAGCTTTCTTT.

The rearrangement uses TRBV5-1 and TRBJ1-1; TRBD1 might be the D (5 bases). CDR1 SGHRS and CDR2 YFSETQ come from the germline V gene. CDR3 size: 14 residues. Trimming removed 1 base from V and 1 base from J, with 8 bases in between. CDR3: CASSLSGSNTEAFF. In DNA form, the CDR3 reads TGCGCCAGCAGCTTGTCAGGGTCGAACACTGAAGCTTTCTTT.

This sequence joins TRBV6-2 or TRBV6-3 and TRBJ1-2; tentative D call: TRBD1 (6 bases). Germline V CDR1 and CDR2: MNHEY, SVGEGT. The CDR3 consists of 20 residues. The V end was cut by 4 bases, the J end by 4 bases, with 31 bases between. The CDR3 region is CASSFTWQGTKVVTPYGYTF. CDR3 bases: TGTGCCAGCAGTTTCACCTGGCAGGGGACGAAAGTCGTAACACCCTATGGCTACACCTTC.

This clone was seen a handful of times. The chain combines TRBV12-3 or TRBV12-4 with TRBJ2-7; no definite D call. The CDR3 totals 13 residues. Between the trimmed V and J ends, which lost 2 bases and 7 bases, there was a span of 12 bases. CDR3 in DNA: TGTGCCAGCAGTTTATTAACAGCTGGGGAGCAGTACTTC. Its protein product is CASSLLTAGEQYF.

This chain connects TRBV5-5 to TRBJ2-7; TRBD1 aligns across 10 bases. Germline CDR1 and CDR2: SGHKS and YYEKEE (reference sequence). This CDR3 is built from 16 residues. Trimming took 4 bases from V and 0 from J; bases not matched to a gene: 7. The CDR3 protein is CASSTPGQGSSYEQYF. CDR3 sequence (DNA): TGTGCCAGCAGCACTCCGGGACAGGGGAGCTCCTACGAGCAGTACTTC.

The CDR3 DNA sequence: TGTGCCAGCAGCCTCCCGATCGGACAGGGTCATGAAAAACTGTTTTTT. Encoded protein: CASSLPIGQGHEKLFF. The rearrangement uses TRBV3-1 (or the pseudogene TRBV3-2) and TRBJ1-4, with TRBD1 matching 8 bases. This CDR3 has 16 residues. The germline V gene encodes CDR1 LGHDT and CDR2 YNNKEL (reference sequence). The V gene end was trimmed by 4 bases and the J gene end by 6 bases; junction bases not matched to a gene: 10.

The chain couples TRBV28 to TRBJ1-5; D remains unclear. With 7 bases removed from V and 0 bases from J, the gap between germline ends came to 7 bases. The CDR3 consists of 13 residues. Germline CDR1 is MDHEN and CDR2 is SYDVKM. CDR3 sequence (DNA): TGTGCCAGCAATTTTGTTAGCAATCAGCCCCAGCATTTT. Protein: CASNFVSNQPQHF.

This rearrangement joins TRBV6-1 to TRBJ2-5, with D uncertain. This CDR3 region has 15 residues. Trimming stripped 2 bases from V and 7 bases from J, with 17 bases between. The V gene's germline CDR1 is MNHNS and CDR2 SASEGT. Written as DNA, the CDR3 is TGTGCCAGCAGTGAAAAAAAGTTCGGCCCCTTGACCCAGTACTTC. Translating gives CASSEKKFGPLTQYF.

The chain joins TRBV6-5 to TRBJ2-1; D uncertain. The CDR3 covers 13 residues. Germline V gives CDR1 MNHEY, CDR2 SVGAGI. V was shortened by 2 bases and J by 4 bases, with 6 bases between the two germline ends. The CDR3 protein is CASSYPGYNEQFF. The CDR3 DNA follows: TGTGCCAGCAGTTACCCCGGTTACAATGAGCAGTTCTTC.

The chain has TRBV15 and TRBJ2-3; 9 nucleotides agree with TRBD2. CDR3 size: 18 residues. Trimming cost V 0 bases and J 0 bases; bases outside gene matches: 7. Germline CDR1 LNHNV, CDR2 YYDKDF (reference sequence). The CDR3 DNA sequence: TGTGCCACCAGCAGAGATCCCCGACTAGCGGCTAGCACAGATACGCAGTATTTT. Translated, it gives CATSRDPRLAASTDTQYF.

CDR3 DNA sequence: TGTGCCAGCAGTTACCCGGGGGGTTACGAGCAGTACTTC. Translating gives CASSYPGGYEQYF. J is TRBJ2-7 and V is TRBV6-5, with 7 bases fitting TRBD2. The junction had 2 bases not matched to a gene; V was cut back by 2 bases and J by 4 bases. Per germline, CDR1 MNHEY and CDR2 SVGAGI. The CDR3 spans 13 residues.

V usage is TRBV11-3 and J usage is TRBJ2-2; tentatively, D is TRBD1 or TRBD2 (5 bases each). V was cut by 2 bases and J by 8 bases, with 15 bases left in between. The CDR3 has 15 residues. Looked up from germline, CDR1 is SGHNT and CDR2 is YENEEA. In DNA, the CDR3 is TGTGCCAGCAGCTTATTCGGTGCCGGGGCGGGGGAGCTGTTTTTT. It specifies CASSLFGAGAGELFF.

The chain combines TRBV6-5 with TRBJ1-1; D possibly corresponds to TRBD1 (6 bases). From germline, CDR1 is MNHEY and CDR2 SVGAGI. Trimming left V 2 bases short and J 1 base short, with 11 bases between. This CDR3 region has 15 residues. CDR3 loop: CASSYPSTGNTEAFF. In DNA form, the CDR3 reads TGTGCCAGCAGTTACCCATCGACAGGGAACACTGAAGCTTTCTTT.

This chain uses TRBV7-9 with TRBJ1-4; D perhaps matches TRBD1 (6 bases). Trimming removed 0 bases at V and 1 base at J, with 12 bases between. CDR1 and CDR2 from the germline V gene are SEHNR and FQNEAQ (reference sequence). The CDR3 covers 17 residues. CDR3 region: CASSLAGGGGTNEKLFF. The CDR3 nucleotides read TGTGCCAGCAGCTTAGCTGGGGGCGGAGGAACTAATGAAAAACTGTTTTTT.

Notes on this clone: A junction end diverges from the germline sequence, so it may reflect a read error. The CDR3 nucleotides read TGTGCCAGCAGTTTGGGACTAGCGGACAATGAGCAGTTCTTC. This translates into CASSLGLADNEQFF. V and J are TRBV5-4 and TRBJ2-1; 11 nucleotides align to TRBD2. Germline V CDR1 and CDR2: SGHNT, YYREEE (reference sequence). The CDR3 totals 14 residues.

The J gene is TRBJ2-5, the V gene TRBV11-2; 8 bases are shared with TRBD2. Germline V gives CDR1 SGHAT, CDR2 FQNNGV. This CDR3 contains 15 residues. V shed 1 base, J shed 2 bases, and the junction held 3 bases outside the gene matches. CDR3 sequence (DNA): TGTGCCAGCAGCTTAGTGATAGCGGGACAAGAGACCCAGTACTTC. Protein product: CASSLVIAGQETQYF. The variable domain in full, completed from reference TRBV11-2 and TRBJ2-5, reads EAGVAQSPRYKIIEKRQSVAFWCNPISGHATLYWYQQILGQGPKLLIQFQNNGVVDDSQLPKDRFSAERLKGVDSTLKIQPAKLEDSAVYLCASSLVIAGQETQYFGPGTRLLVL.